These T cell receptor beta chains were read from a single sample in a study of blood T cell repertoires in COVID-19. Only in-frame clones appear in the TCRdb table, and some are missing; sequencing was by immunoSEQ multiplex PCR. The table records approximately 280,000 clones, around 88% of them present only once. The sample consisted of peripheral blood. Receptors were obtained from a man aged 40-49 years with acute or convalescent COVID-19. Both conserved end residues are part of each CDR3. Each record gives: CDR3 protein, CDR3 DNA, D gene, V gene, clone size, J gene. D genes are given only for firm matches. Some rows mark clone size as missing; the rest say once, few, many or name a class of expanded clone.

CASSDNRDKSAFF	TGTGCCAGCAGTGATAACAGGGATAAATCCGCTTTCTTT	NA	TRBV25-1	NA	TRBJ1-1
CASSQAKNTEAFF	TGTGCCAGCAGCCAAGCCAAGAACACTGAAGCTTTCTTT	NA	TRBV3-1/TRBV3-2	NA	TRBJ1-1
CATSASGGNNEQFF	TGTGCCACCAGTGCCAGCGGGGGAAACAATGAGCAGTTCTTC	TRBD2	TRBV24-1	NA	TRBJ2-1
CASSRPGQGVNSPLHF	TGTGCCAGCAGCCGTCCGGGACAGGGAGTCAATTCACCCCTCCACTTT	TRBD1	TRBV27	NA	TRBJ1-6
CASSLATGHIYEQYF	TGTGCCAGCAGCTTAGCCACGGGACACATCTACGAGCAGTACTTC	NA	TRBV7-6	NA	TRBJ2-7
CASSLGAGGAYNEQFF	TGCGCCAGCAGCTTGGGAGCGGGGGGCGCCTACAATGAGCAGTTCTTC	TRBD2	TRBV5-1	NA	TRBJ2-1
CASSLEGGTGTEAFF	TGCGCCAGCAGCTTGGAGGGAGGGACGGGAACTGAAGCTTTCTTT	NA	TRBV5-1	NA	TRBJ1-1
CASSLAAGYEQYF	TGTGCCAGCAGCTTAGCAGCGGGGTACGAGCAGTACTTC	TRBD2	TRBV7-2	NA	TRBJ2-7
CASTILQGASGYTF	TGTGCCAGCACCATATTACAGGGGGCAAGTGGCTACACCTTC	TRBD1	TRBV11-1	NA	TRBJ1-2
CASTWGANAYNEQFF	TGCGCCAGCACGTGGGGAGCAAACGCCTACAATGAGCAGTTCTTC	NA	TRBV5-1	NA	TRBJ2-1
CASSAQSGVGYTF	TGTGCCAGCAGCGCCCAGTCGGGGGTTGGCTACACCTTC	NA	TRBV12-3/TRBV12-4	NA	TRBJ1-2
CASSQVWKGDTEAFF	TGTGCCAGCAGCCAAGTTTGGAAGGGAGACACTGAAGCTTTCTTT	NA	TRBV4-2	NA	TRBJ1-1
CSASPGQGPTGEQYF	TGCAGTGCTAGTCCAGGACAGGGACCAACAGGCGAGCAGTACTTC	TRBD1	TRBV20-1	NA	TRBJ2-7
CASSPLVADTQYF	TGTGCCAGCAGCCCACTGGTCGCGGATACGCAGTATTTT	NA	TRBV7-6	NA	TRBJ2-3
CASSIGRGSGYTF	TGTGCCAGTAGTATCGGCAGGGGAAGTGGCTACACCTTC	NA	TRBV19	NA	TRBJ1-2
CASSFGQGGSPLHF	TGTGCCAGCAGTTTTGGCCAGGGAGGTTCACCCCTCCACTTT	NA	TRBV27	NA	TRBJ1-6
CASSETPPSPGNTIYF	TGTGCCAGCAGTGAAACCCCTCCTAGCCCCGGTAACACCATATATTTT	NA	TRBV2	few	TRBJ1-3
CASSSTGGADLDTQYF	TGTGCCAGCAGCTCCACGGGGGGCGCGGATTTGGATACGCAGTATTTT	NA	TRBV5-6	NA	TRBJ2-3
CASTLLNPEDTQYF	TGCGCCAGCACTCTCCTCAACCCGGAGGATACGCAGTATTTT	NA	TRBV5-1	NA	TRBJ2-3
CASSPSGADQPQHF	TGCGCCAGCTCCCCCTCAGGGGCGGATCAGCCCCAGCATTTT	NA	TRBV5-1	NA	TRBJ1-5
CAWSVATYGYTF	TGTGCCTGGAGTGTAGCCACCTATGGCTACACCTTC	NA	TRBV30	once	TRBJ1-2
CASSQPPRDRGGYTF	TGCGCCAGCAGCCAACCACCGAGGGACAGGGGTGGCTACACCTTC	TRBD1	TRBV4-1	NA	TRBJ1-2
CASRSAGLAVPGTYEQYF	TGTGCCAGCAGAAGTGCCGGACTAGCGGTCCCCGGGACCTACGAGCAGTACTTC	TRBD2	TRBV7-2	NA	TRBJ2-7
CASSSDRGHPGAFF	TGTGCCAGCAGCTCCGACAGGGGGCACCCCGGTGCTTTCTTT	TRBD1	TRBV7-9	NA	TRBJ1-1
CASSGPGQGNEKLFF	TGTGCCAGCAGCGGGCCGGGACAGGGGAATGAAAAACTGTTTTTT	TRBD1	TRBV11-2	NA	TRBJ1-4
CASTRSEGYTF	TGTGCCAGCACCCGAAGTGAGGGCTACACCTTC	NA	TRBV12-3/TRBV12-4	NA	TRBJ1-2